A selection of T cell receptor beta chains follows, all from one sample in a study of blood T cell repertoires in COVID-19. Some clones are missing from TCRdb's copy, which holds only in-frame ones; the method was immunoSEQ multiplex PCR. The data show 25,000 to 35,000 clones, 70% to 85% seen once. Sequenced material: peripheral blood. These TCRs come from a human donor in a cohort sampled during active COVID-19. The conserved cysteine and the conserved F or W are not part of the CDR3 here. Not every row has a clone size; where given, it reads once, few, many or a size class.

abundance	j_gene	v_gene	CDR3aa
.	TRBJ2-3	TRBV9	ASTRGGSTADTQY
.	TRBJ1-1	TRBV5-1	ASSFTGETEAF
.	TRBJ2-7	TRBV5-5	ASSNLEDLAYEQY
few	TRBJ2-2	TRBV5-6	ASSSMDRGPTGELF
.	TRBJ2-7	TRBV10-2	ASSAVSEQY
.	TRBJ2-4	TRBV12-3/TRBV12-4	ASSVDRGNIQY
once	TRBJ1-1	TRBV5-6	ASSFFQQNTEAF
once	TRBJ2-3	TRBV29-1	SAPGQSTDTQY
.	TRBJ1-5	TRBV5-1	ASSWTGGDQPQH
.	TRBJ2-7	TRBV4-1	ASSQDGGGRYEQY
.	TRBJ2-3	TRBV3-1/TRBV3-2	ASSRSGRGGTDTQY
.	TRBJ1-4	TRBV28	ASGPRDIEGKLF
.	TRBJ1-1	TRBV30	AWSKGGLAEAF
.	TRBJ2-7	TRBV5-7	ASSLARRTDYEQY
.	TRBJ2-3	TRBV6-4	ASSFLASSTDTQY
.	TRBJ2-5	TRBV9	ASSSSSLAGLETQY
.	TRBJ1-1	TRBV6-4	ASSESMNTEAF
.	TRBJ2-1	TRBV6-5	ASKKDRDSYNEQF
.	TRBJ1-5	TRBV7-2	ASSLTGTGNNQPQH
few	TRBJ1-4	TRBV4-1	ASSQDLGDATNEKLF
.	TRBJ1-1	TRBV9	ASSVRQVNTEAF
.	TRBJ2-1	TRBV7-2	ASRSTTRGNNEQF
.	TRBJ2-1	TRBV28	ASSLLGQFNEQF
once	TRBJ2-3	TRBV27	ASSSFLTPSTDTQY
.	TRBJ2-5	TRBV2	ASSDGSGGLAQY
.	TRBJ2-1	TRBV11-3	ASSPRTSGGAGEQF
.	TRBJ2-5	TRBV5-4	ASRGGNPQETQY
.	TRBJ1-1	TRBV18	ASSPSRGRTEAF
.	TRBJ2-1	TRBV6-4	ASSKLAGGYNEQF
.	TRBJ2-7	TRBV10-3	AISRQGIEQY
.	TRBJ2-1	TRBV18	ASSPGHQYNEQF
.	TRBJ1-6	TRBV18	ASSPLGANSPLH
.	TRBJ2-5	TRBV6-5	ASSFSSGETQY
.	TRBJ1-3	TRBV7-2	ASSPGSTRNTIY
.	TRBJ1-2	TRBV5-6	ASTPGGRHGYT
few	TRBJ1-3	TRBV6-6	ASSADRGTSGNTIY
.	TRBJ2-3	TRBV7-2	ASTERLTDTQY
.	TRBJ1-6	TRBV6-5	ASRTGFNSPLH
.	TRBJ2-2	TRBV10-1	ASSELDIHTGELF
once	TRBJ2-2	TRBV2	ASKRTAGPGELF
.	TRBJ1-2	TRBV11-2	ASSLDSGDYT
.	TRBJ1-2	TRBV6-5	ASSTQGARGYT
.	TRBJ1-2	TRBV18	ASSPQGDTGGGYT
.	TRBJ2-5	TRBV27	ASSLSKPGGETQY
.	TRBJ1-1	TRBV5-1	ASSLAGSVHTEAF
.	TRBJ1-2	TRBV4-1	ASTGGGGANGYT
.	TRBJ2-1	TRBV4-2	ASSQVGSDRAYEQF
.	TRBJ2-2	TRBV24-1	ATSELTFGELF
.	TRBJ1-5	TRBV6-5	ASSSDRTSNQPQH
.	TRBJ2-5	TRBV7-2	ASSLGQAFGETQY